This entry is about one TCR beta chain. The data belong to a study of T cell changes during pregnancy in multiple sclerosis. CDR1 is SGHKS, CDR2 YYEKEE, per germline (reference sequence). The CDR3 spans 14 residues. Trimming took off 1 base at V and 2 bases at J, with 8 bases between the two ends. Measured with immunoSEQ multiplex PCR; TCRdb has only the in-frame clones, and not every one. This table has more than 40,000 clones, approximately 94% appearing once. The TCR was taken from a female donor with multiple sclerosis, enrolled in a pregnancy study. The gene calls are TRBV5-5 and TRBJ2-3; no definite D call. Sample: CD4+ T cells from peripheral blood mononuclear cells, taken in the second trimester of pregnancy. The CDR3 coding sequence is TGTGCCAGCAGCTTGTTAACAGCCACAGATACGCAGTATTTT. As protein: CASSLLTATDTQYF.